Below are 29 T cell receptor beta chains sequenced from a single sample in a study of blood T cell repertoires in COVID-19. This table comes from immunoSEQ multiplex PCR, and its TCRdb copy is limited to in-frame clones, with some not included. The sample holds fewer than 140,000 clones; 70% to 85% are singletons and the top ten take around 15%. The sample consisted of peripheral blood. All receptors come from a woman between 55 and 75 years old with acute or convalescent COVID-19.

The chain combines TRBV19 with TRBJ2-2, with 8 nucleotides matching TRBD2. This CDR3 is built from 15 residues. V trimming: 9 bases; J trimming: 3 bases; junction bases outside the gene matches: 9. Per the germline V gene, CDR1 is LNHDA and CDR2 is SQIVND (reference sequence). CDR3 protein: CASRSGKKDTGELFF. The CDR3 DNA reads TGTGCCAGCCGTAGCGGGAAAAAGGACACCGGGGAGCTGTTTTTT.

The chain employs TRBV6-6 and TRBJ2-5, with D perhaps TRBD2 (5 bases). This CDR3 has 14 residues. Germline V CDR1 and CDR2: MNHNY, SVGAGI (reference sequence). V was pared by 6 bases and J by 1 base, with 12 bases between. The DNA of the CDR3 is TGTGCCAGCAGCCGGGATGTAGTCCAAGAGACCCAGTACTTC. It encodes CASSRDVVQETQYF.

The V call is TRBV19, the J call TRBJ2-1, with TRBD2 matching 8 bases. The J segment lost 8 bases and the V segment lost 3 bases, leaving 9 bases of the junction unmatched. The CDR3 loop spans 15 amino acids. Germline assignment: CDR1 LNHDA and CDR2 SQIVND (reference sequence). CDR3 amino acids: CASSINSAGGDEQFF. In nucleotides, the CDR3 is TGTGCCAGTAGTATCAACTCTGCGGGGGGCGATGAGCAGTTCTTC.

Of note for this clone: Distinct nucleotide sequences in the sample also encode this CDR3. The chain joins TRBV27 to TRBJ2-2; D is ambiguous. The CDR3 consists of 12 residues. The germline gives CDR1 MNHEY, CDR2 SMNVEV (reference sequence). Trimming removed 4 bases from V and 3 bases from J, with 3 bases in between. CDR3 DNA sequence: TGTGCCAGCAGTTCGGACACCGGGGAGCTGTTTTTT. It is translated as CASSSDTGELFF.

CDR3 bases: TGCGCCAGCAGCTTGTCCTCGGTGAGCTCCTACAATGAGCAGTTCTTC. This encodes CASSLSSVSSYNEQFF. The chain links TRBV5-1 to TRBJ2-1; D gene unclear. Trimming shortened V by 1 base and J by 0 bases, and 11 bases separated the two germline ends. Germline V gene data show CDR1 as SGHRS and CDR2 as YFSETQ. This CDR3 spans 16 amino acids.

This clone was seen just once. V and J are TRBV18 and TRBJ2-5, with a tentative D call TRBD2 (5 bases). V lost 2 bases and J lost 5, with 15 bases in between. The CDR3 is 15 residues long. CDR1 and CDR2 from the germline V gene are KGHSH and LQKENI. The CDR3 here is CASSPEVGRRETQYF. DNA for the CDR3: TGTGCCAGCTCACCAGAAGTGGGGAGACGGGAGACCCAGTACTTC.

In DNA, the CDR3 is TGTGCCAGCAGCTTAGTCAGCCGGAGTGGTGGTGAAAAACTGTTTTTT. Encoded protein: CASSLVSRSGGEKLFF. V is TRBV7-2 and J is TRBJ1-4; D is uncertain. Deletions cut 1 base from V and 7 bases from J, with 16 bases between. Germline CDR1 and CDR2: SGHTA and FQGNSA. The CDR3 extends over 16 amino acids.

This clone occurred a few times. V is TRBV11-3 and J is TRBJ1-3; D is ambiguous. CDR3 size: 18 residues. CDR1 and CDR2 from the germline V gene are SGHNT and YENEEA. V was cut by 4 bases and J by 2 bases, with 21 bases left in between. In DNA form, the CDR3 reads TGTGCCAGCAGCTCCGTACCCTACTACACATTGCCTGGAAACACCATATATTTT. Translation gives CASSSVPYYTLPGNTIYF.

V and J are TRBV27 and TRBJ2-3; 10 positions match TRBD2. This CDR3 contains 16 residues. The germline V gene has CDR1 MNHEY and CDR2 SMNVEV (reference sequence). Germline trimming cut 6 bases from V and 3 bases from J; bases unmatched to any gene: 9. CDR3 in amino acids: CASRPGVAGGTDTQYF. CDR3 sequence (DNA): TGTGCCAGCAGACCGGGGGTAGCGGGAGGTACAGATACGCAGTATTTT.

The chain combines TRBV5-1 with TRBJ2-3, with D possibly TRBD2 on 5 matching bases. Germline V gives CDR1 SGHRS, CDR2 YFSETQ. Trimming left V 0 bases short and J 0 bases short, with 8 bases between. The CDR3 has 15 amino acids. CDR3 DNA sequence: TGCGCCAGCAGCTTGGGGCGGGCTAGCACAGATACGCAGTATTTT. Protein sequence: CASSLGRASTDTQYF.

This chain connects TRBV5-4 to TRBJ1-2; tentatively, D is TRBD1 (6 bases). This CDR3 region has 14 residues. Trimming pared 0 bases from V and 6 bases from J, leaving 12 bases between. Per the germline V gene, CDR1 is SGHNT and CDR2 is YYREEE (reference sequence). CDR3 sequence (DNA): TGTGCCAGCAGCTTGGGACCAGGGGCGGATGGCTACACCTTC. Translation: CASSLGPGADGYTF.

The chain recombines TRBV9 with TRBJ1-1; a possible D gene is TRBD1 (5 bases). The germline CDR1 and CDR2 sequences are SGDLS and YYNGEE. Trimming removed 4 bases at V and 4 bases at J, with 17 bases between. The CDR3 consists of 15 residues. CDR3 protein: CASSHREGRGTEAFF. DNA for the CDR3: TGTGCCAGCAGCCATAGGGAGGGAAGGGGCACTGAAGCTTTCTTT.

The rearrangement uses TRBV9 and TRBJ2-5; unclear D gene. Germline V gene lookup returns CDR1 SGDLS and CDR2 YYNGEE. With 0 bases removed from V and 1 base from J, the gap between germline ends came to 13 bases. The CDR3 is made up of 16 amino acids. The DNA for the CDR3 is TGTGCCAGCAGCGTAGGAAGTTTTAGCTCCCAAGAGACCCAGTACTTC. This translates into CASSVGSFSSQETQYF.

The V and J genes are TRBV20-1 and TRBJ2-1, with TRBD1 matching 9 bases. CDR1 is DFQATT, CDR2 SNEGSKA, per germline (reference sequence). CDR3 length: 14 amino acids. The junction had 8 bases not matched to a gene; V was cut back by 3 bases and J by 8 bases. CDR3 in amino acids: CSASIGTGRDEQFF. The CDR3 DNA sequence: TGCAGTGCTAGTATAGGGACAGGGAGGGATGAGCAGTTCTTC.

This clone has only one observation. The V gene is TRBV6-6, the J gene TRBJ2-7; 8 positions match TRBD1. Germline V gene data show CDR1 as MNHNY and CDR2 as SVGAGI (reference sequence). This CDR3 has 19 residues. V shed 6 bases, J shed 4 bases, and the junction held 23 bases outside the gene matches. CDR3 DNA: TGTGCCAGCAGCTATTTAACCGCAGGGGGCATGACGAAGGTTTACGAGCAGTACTTC. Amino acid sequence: CASSYLTAGGMTKVYEQYF.

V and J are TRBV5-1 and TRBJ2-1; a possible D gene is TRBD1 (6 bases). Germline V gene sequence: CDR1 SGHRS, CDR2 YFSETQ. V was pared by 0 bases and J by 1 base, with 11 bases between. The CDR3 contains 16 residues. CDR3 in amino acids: CASSLASGQSYNEQFF. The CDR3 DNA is TGCGCCAGCAGCTTGGCCAGCGGACAGTCCTACAATGAGCAGTTCTTC.

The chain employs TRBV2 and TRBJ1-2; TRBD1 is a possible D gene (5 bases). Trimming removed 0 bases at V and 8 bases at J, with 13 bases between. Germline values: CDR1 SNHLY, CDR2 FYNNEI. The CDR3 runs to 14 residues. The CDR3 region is CASSEAIQVGGYTF. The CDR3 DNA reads TGTGCCAGCAGTGAAGCTATACAGGTGGGAGGCTACACCTTC.

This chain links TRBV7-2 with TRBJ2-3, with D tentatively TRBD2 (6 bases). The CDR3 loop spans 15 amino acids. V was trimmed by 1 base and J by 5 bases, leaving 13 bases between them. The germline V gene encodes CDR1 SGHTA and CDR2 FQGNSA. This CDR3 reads CASSLGGRGIDTQYF. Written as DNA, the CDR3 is TGTGCCAGCAGCTTAGGCGGTCGCGGGATAGATACGCAGTATTTT. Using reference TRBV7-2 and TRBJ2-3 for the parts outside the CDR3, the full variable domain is GAGVSQSPSNKVTEKGKDVELRCDPISGHTALYWYRQSLGQGLEFLIYFQGNSAPDKSGLPSDRFSAERTGGSVSTLTIQRTQQEDSAVYLCASSLGGRGIDTQYFGPGTRLTVL.

CDR3 sequence (DNA): TGTGCCAGCAGCTTGATCCCCGGGACAGGGGGAAGAGGCTACACCTTC. Translation: CASSLIPGTGGRGYTF. The chain carries TRBV5-6 and TRBJ1-2, with 11 bases fitting TRBD1. Trimming removed 1 base from V and 8 bases from J; junction bases left unmatched: 10. The CDR3 is 16 amino acids. CDR1 and CDR2 (germline): SGHDT, YYEEEE.

The CDR3: CASSEGHREYEQYF. DNA of the CDR3: TGTGCCAGCAGTGAAGGTCACAGGGAATACGAGCAGTACTTC. The V call is TRBV6-1, the J call TRBJ2-7, with D maybe TRBD1 (6 bases). Trimming left V 1 base short and J 4 bases short, with 11 bases between. Per the germline V gene, CDR1 is MNHNS and CDR2 is SASEGT. The CDR3 length is 14 residues.

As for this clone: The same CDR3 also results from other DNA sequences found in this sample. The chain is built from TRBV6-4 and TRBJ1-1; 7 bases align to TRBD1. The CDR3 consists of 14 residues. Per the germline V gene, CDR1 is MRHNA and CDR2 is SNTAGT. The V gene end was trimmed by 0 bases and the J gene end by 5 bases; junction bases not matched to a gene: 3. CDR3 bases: TGTGCCAGCAGTGACTCAGGGGGCGAAACTGAAGCTTTCTTT. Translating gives CASSDSGGETEAFF.

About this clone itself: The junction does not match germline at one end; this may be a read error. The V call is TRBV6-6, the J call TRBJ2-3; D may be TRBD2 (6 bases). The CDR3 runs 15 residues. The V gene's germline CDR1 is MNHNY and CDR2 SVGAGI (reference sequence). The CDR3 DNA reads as TGTGCCAGCAGTGACTCGCGGGGAGACACAGATACGCAGTATTTT. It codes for CASSDSRGDTDTQYF.

CDR3 in amino acids: CASSVLVYSTGEAFF. The CDR3 DNA reads as TGTGCCAGCAGTGTACTCGTCTATTCCACCGGTGAAGCTTTCTTT. The chain recombines TRBV2 with TRBJ1-1, with D hard to call. The length of the CDR3 is 15 residues. CDR1 and CDR2 (germline): SNHLY, FYNNEI. V lost 4 bases, J lost 7 bases, and 19 bases lay in between.

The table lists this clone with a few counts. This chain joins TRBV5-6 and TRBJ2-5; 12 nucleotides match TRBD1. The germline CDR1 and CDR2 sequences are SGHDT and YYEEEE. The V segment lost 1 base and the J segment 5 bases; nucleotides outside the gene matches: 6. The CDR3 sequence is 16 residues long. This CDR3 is CASSLYGTGGLETQYF. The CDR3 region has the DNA TGTGCCAGCAGCTTGTATGGGACAGGGGGCTTGGAGACCCAGTACTTC.

CDR3 amino acids: CASNHATSQNTGELFF. CDR3 bases: TGTGCCAGCAACCATGCCACTTCCCAGAACACCGGGGAGCTGTTTTTT. This chain uses TRBV28 with TRBJ2-2; D is undetermined. V dropped 7 bases and J dropped 1 base, with 16 bases sitting between them. The CDR3 is 16 residues long. Germline values: CDR1 MDHEN, CDR2 SYDVKM. Variable domain in full (rest from reference TRBV28 and TRBJ2-2): DVKVTQSSRYLVKRTGEKVFLECVQDMDHENMFWYRQDPGLGLRLIYFSYDVKMKEKGDIPEGYSVSREKKERFSLILESASTNQTSMYLCASNHATSQNTGELFFGEGSRLTVL.

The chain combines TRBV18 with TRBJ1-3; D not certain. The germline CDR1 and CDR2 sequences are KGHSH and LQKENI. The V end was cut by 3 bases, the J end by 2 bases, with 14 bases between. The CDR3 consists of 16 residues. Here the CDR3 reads CASSPPFGSAGNTIYF. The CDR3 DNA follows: TGTGCCAGCTCACCGCCATTCGGGTCTGCTGGAAACACCATATATTTT.

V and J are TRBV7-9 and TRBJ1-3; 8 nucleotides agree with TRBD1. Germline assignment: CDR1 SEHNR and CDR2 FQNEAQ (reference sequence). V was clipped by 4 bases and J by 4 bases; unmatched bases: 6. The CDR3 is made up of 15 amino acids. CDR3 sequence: CASSSTTGAGNTIYF. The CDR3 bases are TGTGCCAGCAGCTCAACGACAGGGGCCGGAAACACCATATATTTT.

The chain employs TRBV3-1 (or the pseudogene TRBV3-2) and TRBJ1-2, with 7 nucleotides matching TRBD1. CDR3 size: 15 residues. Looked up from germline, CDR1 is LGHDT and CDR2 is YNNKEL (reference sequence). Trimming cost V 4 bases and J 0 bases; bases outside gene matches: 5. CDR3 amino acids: CASSRRQGPNYGYTF. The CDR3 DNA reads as TGTGCCAGCAGCCGTCGACAGGGCCCTAACTATGGCTACACCTTC.

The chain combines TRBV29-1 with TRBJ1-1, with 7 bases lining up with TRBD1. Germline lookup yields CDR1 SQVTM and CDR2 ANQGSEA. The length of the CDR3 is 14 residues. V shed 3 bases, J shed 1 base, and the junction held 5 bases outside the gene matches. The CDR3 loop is CSVDRAGGNTEAFF. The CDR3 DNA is TGCAGCGTTGACAGGGCAGGGGGGAACACTGAAGCTTTCTTT.